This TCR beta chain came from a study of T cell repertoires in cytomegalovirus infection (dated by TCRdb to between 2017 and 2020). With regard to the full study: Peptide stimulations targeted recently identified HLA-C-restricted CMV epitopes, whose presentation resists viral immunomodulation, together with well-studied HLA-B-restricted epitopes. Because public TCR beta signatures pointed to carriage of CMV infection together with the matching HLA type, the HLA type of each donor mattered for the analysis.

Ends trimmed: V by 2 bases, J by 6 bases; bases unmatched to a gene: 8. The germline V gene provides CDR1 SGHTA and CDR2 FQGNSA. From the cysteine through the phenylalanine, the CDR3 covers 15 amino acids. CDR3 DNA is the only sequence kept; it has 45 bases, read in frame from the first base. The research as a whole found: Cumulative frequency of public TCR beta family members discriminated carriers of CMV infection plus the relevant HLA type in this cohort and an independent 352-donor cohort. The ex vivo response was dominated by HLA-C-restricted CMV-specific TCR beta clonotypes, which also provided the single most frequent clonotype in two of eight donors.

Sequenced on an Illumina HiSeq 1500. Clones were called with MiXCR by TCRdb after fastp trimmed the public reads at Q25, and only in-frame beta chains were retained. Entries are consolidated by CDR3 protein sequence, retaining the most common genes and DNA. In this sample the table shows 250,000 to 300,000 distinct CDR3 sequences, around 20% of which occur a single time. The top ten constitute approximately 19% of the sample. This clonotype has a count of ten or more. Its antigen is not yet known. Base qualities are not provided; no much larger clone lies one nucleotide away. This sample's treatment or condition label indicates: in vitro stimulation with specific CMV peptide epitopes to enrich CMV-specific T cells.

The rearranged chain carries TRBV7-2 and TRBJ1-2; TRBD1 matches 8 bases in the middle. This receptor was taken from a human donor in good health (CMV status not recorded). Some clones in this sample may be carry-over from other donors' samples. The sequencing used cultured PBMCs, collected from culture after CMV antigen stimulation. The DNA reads TGTGCCAGCAGCTTACTTCGACAGGGGTTTGATGGCTACACCTTC. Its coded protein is CASSLLRQGFDGYTF. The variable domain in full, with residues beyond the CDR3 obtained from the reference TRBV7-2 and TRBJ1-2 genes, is GAGVSQSPSNKVTEKGKDVELRCDPISGHTALYWYRQSLGQGLEFLIYFQGNSAPDKSGLPSDRFSAERTGGSVSTLTIQRTQQEDSAVYLCASSLLRQGFDGYTFGSGTRLTVV.